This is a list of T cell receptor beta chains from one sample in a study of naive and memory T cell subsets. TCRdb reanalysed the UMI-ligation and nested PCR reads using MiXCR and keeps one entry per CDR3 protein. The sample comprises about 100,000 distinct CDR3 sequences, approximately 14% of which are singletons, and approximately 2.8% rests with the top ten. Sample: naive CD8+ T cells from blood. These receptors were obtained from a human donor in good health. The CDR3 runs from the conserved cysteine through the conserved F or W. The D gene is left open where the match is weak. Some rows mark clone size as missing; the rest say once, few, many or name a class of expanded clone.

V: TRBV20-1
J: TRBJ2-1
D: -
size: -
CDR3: CSARAEGHEQFF
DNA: TGCAGTGCTAGAGCCGAGGGGCATGAGCAGTTCTTC

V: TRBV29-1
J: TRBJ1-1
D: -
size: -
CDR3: CSVEEVGPNTEAFF
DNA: TGCAGCGTTGAAGAAGTGGGGCCGAACACTGAAGCTTTCTTT

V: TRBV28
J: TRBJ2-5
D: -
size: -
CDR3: CATFRVGVRETQYF
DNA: TGTGCCACCTTTAGGGTGGGAGTTCGAGAGACCCAGTACTTC

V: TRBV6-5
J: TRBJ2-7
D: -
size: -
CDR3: CASRPQGNEQYF
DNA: TGTGCCAGCAGGCCACAGGGTAACGAGCAGTACTTC

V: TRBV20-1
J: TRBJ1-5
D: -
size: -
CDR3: CSAFWPGSDRVGQPQHF
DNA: TGCAGTGCATTTTGGCCAGGGAGTGACCGGGTAGGTCAGCCCCAGCATTTT

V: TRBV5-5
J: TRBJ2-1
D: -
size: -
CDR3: CASSLDLLNEQFF
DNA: TGTGCCAGCAGCTTGGATCTCCTAAATGAGCAGTTCTTC

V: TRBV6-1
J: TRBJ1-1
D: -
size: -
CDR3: CASSESGGNTEAFF
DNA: TGTGCCAGCAGTGAATCAGGAGGGAACACTGAAGCTTTCTTT

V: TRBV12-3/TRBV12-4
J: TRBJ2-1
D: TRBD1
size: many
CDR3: CASSRQGPGQFF
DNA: TGTGCCAGCAGCCGACAGGGACCCGGCCAGTTCTTC

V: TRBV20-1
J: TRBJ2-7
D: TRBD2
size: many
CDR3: CSATPQLSSSGGREQYF
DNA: TGCAGTGCCACACCACAGCTAAGCTCGAGCGGGGGACGCGAGCAGTACTTC

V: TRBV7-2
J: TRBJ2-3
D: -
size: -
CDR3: CASSLFQGGDTQYF
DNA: TGTGCCAGCAGCTTATTTCAGGGGGGAGATACGCAGTATTTT

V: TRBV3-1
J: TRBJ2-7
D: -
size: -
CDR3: CASSPQDYEQYF
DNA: TGTGCCAGCAGCCCCCAAGACTACGAGCAGTACTTC

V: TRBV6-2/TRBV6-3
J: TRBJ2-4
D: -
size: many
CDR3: CASSYDPPTLIQYF
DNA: TGTGCCAGCAGTTACGACCCTCCGACGCTCATTCAGTACTTC

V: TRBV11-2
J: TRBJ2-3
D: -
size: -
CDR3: CASSTNVGPRGDTQYF
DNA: TGTGCCAGCAGCACCAACGTGGGCCCCCGGGGCGATACGCAGTATTTT

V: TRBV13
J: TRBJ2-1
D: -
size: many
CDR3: CASSLAGQINEQFF
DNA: TGTGCCAGCAGCTTAGCAGGCCAAATTAATGAGCAGTTCTTC

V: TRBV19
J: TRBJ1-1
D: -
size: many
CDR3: CASDDRPLNTEAFF
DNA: TGTGCCAGTGACGACAGACCATTGAACACTGAAGCTTTCTTT

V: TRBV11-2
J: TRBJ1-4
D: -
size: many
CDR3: CASSLGQGDEKLFF
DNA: TGTGCCAGCAGCTTGGGTCAAGGGGATGAAAAACTGTTTTTT

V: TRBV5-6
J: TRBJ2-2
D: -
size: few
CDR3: CASSLGTSIAGELFF
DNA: TGTGCCAGCAGCTTGGGGACAAGTATCGCCGGGGAGCTGTTTTTT

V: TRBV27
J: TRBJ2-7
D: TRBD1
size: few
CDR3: CASSLGQERYEQYF
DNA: TGTGCCAGCAGCCTGGGACAGGAGCGTTACGAGCAGTACTTC

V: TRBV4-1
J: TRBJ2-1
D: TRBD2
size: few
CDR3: CASSQVLAGGAEQFF
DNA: TGCGCCAGCAGCCAAGTTTTAGCGGGAGGTGCTGAGCAGTTCTTC

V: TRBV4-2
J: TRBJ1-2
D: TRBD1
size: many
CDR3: CASSQETGVPNYGYTF
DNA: TGTGCCAGCAGCCAGGAAACAGGGGTCCCAAACTATGGCTACACCTTC

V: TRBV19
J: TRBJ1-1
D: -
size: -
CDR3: CASSIAMGRGTEAFF
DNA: TGTGCCAGTAGTATTGCAATGGGCAGGGGAACTGAAGCTTTCTTT

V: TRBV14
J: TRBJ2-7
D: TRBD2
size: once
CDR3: CASSQPLTSGYYEQYF
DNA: TGTGCCAGCAGCCAACCCTTGACTAGCGGCTACTACGAGCAGTACTTC

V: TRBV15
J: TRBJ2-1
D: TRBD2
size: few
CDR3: CATSRDYRGGPSNEQFF
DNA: TGTGCCACCAGCAGAGATTATCGCGGGGGGCCTTCGAATGAGCAGTTCTTC

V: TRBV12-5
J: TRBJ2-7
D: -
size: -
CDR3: CASGYGLAYEQYF
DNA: TGTGCTAGTGGTTACGGGCTCGCCTACGAGCAGTACTTC

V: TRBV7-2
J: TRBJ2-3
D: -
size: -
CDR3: CASSSLADTQYF
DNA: TGTGCCAGCAGCTCCTTAGCAGATACGCAGTATTTT

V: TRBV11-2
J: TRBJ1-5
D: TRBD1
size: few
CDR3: CASSLNMAGGQPQHF
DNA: TGTGCCAGCAGCTTAAATATGGCAGGGGGTCAGCCCCAGCATTTT

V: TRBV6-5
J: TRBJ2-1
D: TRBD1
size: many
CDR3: CASSYGGQVADEQFF
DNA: TGTGCCAGCAGTTACGGGGGACAGGTGGCCGATGAGCAGTTCTTC

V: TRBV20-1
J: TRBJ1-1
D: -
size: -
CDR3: CSSTNTEAFF
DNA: TGCAGCAGCACGAACACTGAAGCTTTCTTT

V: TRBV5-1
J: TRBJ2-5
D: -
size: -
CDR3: CASSLWGNQETQYF
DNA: TGCGCCAGCAGCTTGTGGGGGAACCAAGAGACCCAGTACTTC

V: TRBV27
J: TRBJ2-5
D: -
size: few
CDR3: CASSSSPPETQYF
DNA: TGTGCCAGCAGTTCCAGCCCTCCGGAGACCCAGTACTTC

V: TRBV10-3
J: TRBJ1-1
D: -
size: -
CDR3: CAISESQGTNTEAFF
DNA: TGTGCCATCAGTGAGTCGCAGGGGACCAACACTGAAGCTTTCTTT

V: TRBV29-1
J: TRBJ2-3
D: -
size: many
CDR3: CSVSGTSTDTQYF
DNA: TGCAGCGTCTCCGGGACTAGCACAGATACGCAGTATTTT

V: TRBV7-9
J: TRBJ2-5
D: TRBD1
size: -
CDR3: CASSRPLSGGQETQYF
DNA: TGTGCCAGCAGCCGACCGCTCTCAGGGGGCCAAGAGACCCAGTACTTC

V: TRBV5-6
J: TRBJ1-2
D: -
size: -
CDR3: CASSSPDVGLLGYTF
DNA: TGTGCCAGCAGCTCCCCAGATGTGGGCCTACTTGGCTACACCTTC

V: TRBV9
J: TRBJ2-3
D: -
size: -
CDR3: CASSVAGTPADTQYF
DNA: TGTGCCAGCAGCGTAGCCGGGACTCCAGCAGATACGCAGTATTTT

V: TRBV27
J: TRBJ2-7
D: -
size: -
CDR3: CASSLSGPYEQYF
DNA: TGTGCCAGCAGTTTATCAGGGCCCTACGAGCAGTACTTC